This note documents a single TCR beta chain sequence. These data belong to a study of blood T cell repertoires in COVID-19. Study summary: Some COVID-19 samples were acute and others convalescent; all came from the United States, Italy and Spain. PBMCs, B-cell-depleted T cells, or T cells provided the cDNA or gDNA that made up the material.

This table comes from immunoSEQ multiplex PCR, and its TCRdb copy is limited to in-frame clones, with some not included. Of 95,000 to 150,000 clones listed, 70% to 90% are singletons. CDR1 and CDR2 from the germline V gene are SGHTS and YDEGEE. Trimming at V came to 2 bases and at J to 6 bases, leaving 11 bases not matched to a gene. This CDR3 spans 15 amino acids. The rearrangement joins TRBV5-8 to TRBJ2-7; 7 bases line up with TRBD1. Sample: peripheral blood. The receptor comes from a man in his fifties or sixties with acute or convalescent COVID-19. The DNA of the CDR3 is TGTGCCAGCAGCTTTCGGACAGGAACGACAACCGAGCAGTACTTC. Translated: CASSFRTGTTTEQYF.